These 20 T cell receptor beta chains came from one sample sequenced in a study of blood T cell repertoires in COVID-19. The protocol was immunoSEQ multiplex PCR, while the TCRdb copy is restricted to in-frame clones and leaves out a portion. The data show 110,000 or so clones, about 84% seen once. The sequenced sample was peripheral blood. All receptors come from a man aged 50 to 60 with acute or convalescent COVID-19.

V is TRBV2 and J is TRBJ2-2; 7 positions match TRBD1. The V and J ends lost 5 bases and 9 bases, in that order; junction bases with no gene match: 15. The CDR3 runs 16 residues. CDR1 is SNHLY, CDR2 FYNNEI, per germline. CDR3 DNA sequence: TGTGCCAGCAGTCAAACAGAGACAGGGCCCATGCGGGAGCTGTTTTTT. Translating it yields CASSQTETGPMRELFF.

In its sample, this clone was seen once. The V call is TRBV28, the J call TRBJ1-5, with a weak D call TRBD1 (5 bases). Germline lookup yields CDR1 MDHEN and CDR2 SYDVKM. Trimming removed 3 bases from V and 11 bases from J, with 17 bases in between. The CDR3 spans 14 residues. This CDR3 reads CASSFVDRSAAQHF. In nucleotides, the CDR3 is TGTGCCAGCAGTTTTGTAGACAGATCAGCAGCCCAGCATTTT.

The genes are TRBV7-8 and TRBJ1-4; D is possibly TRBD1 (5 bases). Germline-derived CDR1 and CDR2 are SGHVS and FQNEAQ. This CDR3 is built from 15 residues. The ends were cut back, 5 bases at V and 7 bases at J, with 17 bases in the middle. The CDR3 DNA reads TGTGCCAGCAGCCGAGATGGGGGGTGGGGTGAAAAACTGTTTTTT. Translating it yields CASSRDGGWGEKLFF.

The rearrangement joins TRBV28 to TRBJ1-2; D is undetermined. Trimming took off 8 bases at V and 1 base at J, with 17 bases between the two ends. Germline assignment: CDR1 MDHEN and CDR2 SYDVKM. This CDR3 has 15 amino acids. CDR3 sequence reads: CASGRPGNNNYGYTF. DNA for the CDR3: TGTGCCAGCGGGCGACCGGGAAATAATAACTATGGCTACACCTTC.

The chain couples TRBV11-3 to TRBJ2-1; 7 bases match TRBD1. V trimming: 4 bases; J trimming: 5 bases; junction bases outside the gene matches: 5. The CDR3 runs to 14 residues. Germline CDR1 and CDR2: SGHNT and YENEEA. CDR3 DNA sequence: TGTGCCAGCAGCTCAACAGGGGTTGACAATGAGCAGTTCTTC. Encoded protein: CASSSTGVDNEQFF.

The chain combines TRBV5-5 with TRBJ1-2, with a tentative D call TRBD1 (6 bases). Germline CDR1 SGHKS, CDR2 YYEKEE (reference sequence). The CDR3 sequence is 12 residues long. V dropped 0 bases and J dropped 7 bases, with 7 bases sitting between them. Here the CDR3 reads CASSLGGPGYTF. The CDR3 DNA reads TGTGCCAGCAGCTTGGGGGGGCCTGGCTACACCTTC.

The CDR3 DNA sequence: TGTGCCTGGAGTGCGGGAATGAACACTGAAGCTTTCTTT. The encoded protein is CAWSAGMNTEAFF. This chain joins TRBV30 and TRBJ1-1; no definite D call. V lost 1 base and J 0 bases, leaving 6 bases between the germline ends. The CDR3 contains 13 residues. Germline V gives CDR1 GTSNPN, CDR2 SVGIG (reference sequence).

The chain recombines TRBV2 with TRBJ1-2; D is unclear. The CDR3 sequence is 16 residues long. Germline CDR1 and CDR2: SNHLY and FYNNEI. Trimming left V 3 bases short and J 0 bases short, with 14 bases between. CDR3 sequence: CASSDGLPFSNYGYTF. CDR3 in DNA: TGTGCCAGCAGTGATGGACTTCCTTTTTCTAACTATGGCTACACCTTC.

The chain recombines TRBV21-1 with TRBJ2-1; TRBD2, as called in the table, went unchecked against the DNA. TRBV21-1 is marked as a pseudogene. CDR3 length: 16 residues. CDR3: CASSKEGRILYNEQFF. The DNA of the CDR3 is TGTGCCAGCAGCAAGGAGGGACGGATTCTCTACAATGAGCAGTTCTTC.

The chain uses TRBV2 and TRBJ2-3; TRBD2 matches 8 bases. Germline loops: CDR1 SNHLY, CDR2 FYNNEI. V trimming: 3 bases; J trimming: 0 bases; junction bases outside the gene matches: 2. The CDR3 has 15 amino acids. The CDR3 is CASSDTSGSTDTQYF. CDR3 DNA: TGTGCCAGCAGTGATACTAGCGGAAGCACAGATACGCAGTATTTT.

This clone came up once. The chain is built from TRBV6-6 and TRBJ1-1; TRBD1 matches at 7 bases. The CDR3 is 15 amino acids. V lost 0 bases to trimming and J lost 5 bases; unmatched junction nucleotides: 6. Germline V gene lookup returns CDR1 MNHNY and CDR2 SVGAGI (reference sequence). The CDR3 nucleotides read TGTGCCAGCAGTTACTCGACAGGGTCGGGTACTGAAGCTTTCTTT. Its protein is CASSYSTGSGTEAFF.

The CDR3 region is CASRQRGSNQPQHF. Written as DNA, the CDR3 is TGTGCCAGCCGTCAGAGGGGGAGCAATCAGCCCCAGCATTTT. The V call is TRBV6-5, the J call TRBJ1-5; tentatively, D is TRBD1 (6 bases). Germline V lookup: CDR1 MNHEY, CDR2 SVGAGI. Trimming left V 8 bases short and J 1 base short, with 12 bases between. The CDR3 spans 14 residues.

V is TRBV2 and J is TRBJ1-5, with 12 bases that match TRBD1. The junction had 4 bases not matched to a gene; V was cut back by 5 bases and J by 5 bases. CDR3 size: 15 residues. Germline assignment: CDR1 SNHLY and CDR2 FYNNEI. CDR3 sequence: CASSWDRGQYQPQHF. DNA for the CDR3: TGTGCCAGCAGTTGGGACAGGGGGCAGTATCAGCCCCAGCATTTT.

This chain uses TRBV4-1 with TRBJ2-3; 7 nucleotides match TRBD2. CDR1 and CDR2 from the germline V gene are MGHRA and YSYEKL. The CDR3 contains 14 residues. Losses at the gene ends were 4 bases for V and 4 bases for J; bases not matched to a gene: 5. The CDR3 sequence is CASSLGLRPDTQYF. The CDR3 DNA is TGCGCCAGCAGCCTGGGACTACGGCCAGATACGCAGTATTTT.

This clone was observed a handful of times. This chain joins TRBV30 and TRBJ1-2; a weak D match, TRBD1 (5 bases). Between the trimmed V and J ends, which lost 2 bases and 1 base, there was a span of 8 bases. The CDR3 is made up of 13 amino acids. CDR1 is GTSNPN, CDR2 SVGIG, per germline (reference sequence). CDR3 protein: CAWSTGLNYGYTF. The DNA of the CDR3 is TGTGCCTGGAGTACGGGACTTAACTATGGCTACACCTTC.

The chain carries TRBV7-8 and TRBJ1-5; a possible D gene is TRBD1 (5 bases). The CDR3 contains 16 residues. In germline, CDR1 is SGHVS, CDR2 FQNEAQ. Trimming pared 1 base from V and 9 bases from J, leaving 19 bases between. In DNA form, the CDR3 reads TGTGCCAGCAGCTTAGACCGGCTTGGGGGGGTCCGGCCCCAGCATTTT. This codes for CASSLDRLGGVRPQHF.

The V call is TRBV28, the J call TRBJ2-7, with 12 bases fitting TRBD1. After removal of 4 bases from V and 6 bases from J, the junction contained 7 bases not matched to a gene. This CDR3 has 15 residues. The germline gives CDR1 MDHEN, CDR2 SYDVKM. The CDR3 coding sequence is TGTGCCAGCAGTTCACCGGGACAGGGGGCTAGCGAGCAGTACTTC. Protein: CASSSPGQGASEQYF.

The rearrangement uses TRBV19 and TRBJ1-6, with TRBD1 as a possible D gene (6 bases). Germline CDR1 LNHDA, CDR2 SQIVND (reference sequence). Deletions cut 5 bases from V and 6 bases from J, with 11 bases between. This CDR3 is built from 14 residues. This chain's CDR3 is CASSRQVFNSPLHF. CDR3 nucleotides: TGTGCCAGTAGTCGACAGGTGTTTAATTCACCCCTCCACTTT.

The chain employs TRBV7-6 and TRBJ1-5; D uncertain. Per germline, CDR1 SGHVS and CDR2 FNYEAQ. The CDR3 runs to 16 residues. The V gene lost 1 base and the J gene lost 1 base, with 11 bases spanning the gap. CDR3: CASSLGVGGSNQPQHF. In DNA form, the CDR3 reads TGTGCCAGCAGCTTAGGAGTTGGAGGGAGCAATCAGCCCCAGCATTTT. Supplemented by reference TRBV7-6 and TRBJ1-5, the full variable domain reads GAGVSQSPRYKVTKRGQDVALRCDPISGHVSLYWYRQALGQGPEFLTYFNYEAQQDKSGLPNDRFSAERPEGSISTLTIQRTEQRDSAMYRCASSLGVGGSNQPQHFGDGTRLSIL.

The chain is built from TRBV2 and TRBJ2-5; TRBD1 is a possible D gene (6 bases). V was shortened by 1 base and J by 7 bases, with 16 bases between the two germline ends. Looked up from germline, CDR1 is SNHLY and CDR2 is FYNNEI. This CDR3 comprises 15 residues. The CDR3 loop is CASSEGTAPRTTQYF. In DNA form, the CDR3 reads TGTGCCAGCAGTGAAGGGACAGCCCCAAGAACGACCCAGTACTTC.